The clone carrying this T cell receptor (beta chain) was counted many times. What the library attached to individual cDNA molecules were unique molecular identifiers. TCRdb processed the RACE reads anew with MiXCR; each CDR3 protein has one entry. The sample records approximately 320,000 distinct CDR3 sequences, 5% to 6.5% being singletons. The sample comes from a study of human T cells and chemical hapten exposure. Study in general: Patch tests of 0.01% DPC on the upper back were read at 6 days. A patient group, mainly female, showed alopecia areata, totalis or universalis.

Time point indicated: pre-sensitization, week 0. Treatment noted: therapeutic diphenylcyclopropenone sensitization with weekly scalp DPC. Prior to each patch test being applied, blood was drawn. The clonotype comes from a woman younger than 30 with alopecia areata. Some clones in this sample may be carry-over from other donors' samples. This specimen was whole blood, taken in connection with sensitization to the hapten diphenylcyclopropenone (DPC).

In DNA form, the CDR3 reads TGTGCCAGCAGCACCAGGGTACTTATGCCTAATGAAAAACTGTTTTTT. Its translation: CASSTRVLMPNEKLFF. The gene calls are TRBV7-8 and TRBJ1-4; the D gene is possibly TRBD1 (5 bases). Germline assignment: CDR1 SGHVS and CDR2 FQNEAQ. V was pared by 5 bases and J by 3 bases, with 16 bases between. The length of the CDR3 is 16 residues. Looking up the rest from reference TRBV7-8 and TRBJ1-4 gives the full variable domain: GAGVSQSPRYKVAKRGQDVALRCDPISGHVSLFWYQQALGQGPEFLTYFQNEAQLDKSGLPSDRFFAERPEGSVSTLKIQRTQQEDSAVYLCASSTRVLMPNEKLFFGSGTQLSVL.